Listed below are T cell receptor beta chains from one sample, sequenced in a study of cytomegalovirus exposure and HLA in healthy donors. Assay used: immunoSEQ multiplex PCR; TCRdb lists only in-frame clones, some missing. The table shows 100,000 to 150,000 clones, with less than 80% occurring only once. The source material was PBMCs. The receptors derive from a woman aged 50 to 65 in good health and CMV-seronegative. CDR3s include the opening cysteine and the closing phenylalanine or tryptophan. A D gene is named only where the DNA matches it firmly. Clone sizes are given selectively: once, few, many, or a class where the clone is expanded.

d_gene	v_gene	j_gene	abundance	CDR3nt	CDR3aa
.	TRBV6-4	TRBJ1-1	.	TGTGCCAGCAGTGAGCAGGGAGGTAACACTGAAGCTTTCTTT	CASSEQGGNTEAFF
.	TRBV10-3	TRBJ2-3	few	TGTGCCACCCTAGCCGCGAAGGGCACAGATACGCAGTATTTT	CATLAAKGTDTQYF
TRBD1	TRBV10-1	TRBJ1-3	.	TGCGCCAGCTGGAGGACAGGCGGCCCTCACTCTGGAAACACCATATATTTT	CASWRTGGPHSGNTIYF
.	TRBV6-5	TRBJ1-1	.	TGTGCCAGCAGTAACACGGGGTTAATGAACACTGAAGCTTTCTTT	CASSNTGLMNTEAFF
.	TRBV19	TRBJ2-7	.	TGTGCCAGTAGTATCGGCACAGGGACCGAGCAGTACTTC	CASSIGTGTEQYF
.	TRBV11-2	TRBJ2-3	.	TGTGCCAGCAGCTTAGGGGGAGACAGGACAGATACGCAGTATTTT	CASSLGGDRTDTQYF
.	TRBV7-2	TRBJ2-1	.	TGTGCCAGCAGCTTCCGCGGGAATGCCAAAAATGAGCAGTTCTTC	CASSFRGNAKNEQFF
.	TRBV6-5	TRBJ2-5	.	TGTGCCAGCAGACCCCCAGGTGGGGAGACCCAGTACTTC	CASRPPGGETQYF
.	TRBV30	TRBJ2-7	few	TGTGCCTGGAGTGTAAACAGAGAAGGCGAGCAGTACTTC	CAWSVNREGEQYF
.	TRBV7-2	TRBJ1-4	.	TGTGCCAGCAGTCCCAGGCGCGCCGATGAAAAACTGTTTTTT	CASSPRRADEKLFF
.	TRBV7-6	TRBJ2-1	few	TGTGCCAGCAGCTTAGCGGGAGGAACCTACAATGAGCAGTTCTTC	CASSLAGGTYNEQFF
TRBD1	TRBV9	TRBJ2-7	.	TGTGCCAGCAGCGTAAGGCAGGGGGCTAACGAGCAGTACTTC	CASSVRQGANEQYF
.	TRBV7-9	TRBJ2-7	few	TGTGCCAGCAGCTCAGACTACGAGCAGTACTTC	CASSSDYEQYF
.	TRBV4-3	TRBJ2-5	.	TGCGCCAGCAGCCAAGTTAACAACCAAGAGACCCAGTACTTC	CASSQVNNQETQYF
.	TRBV29-1	TRBJ2-1	.	TGCAGCGTTGAAGCGGGAGCAGTATTCAATGAGCAGTTCTTC	CSVEAGAVFNEQFF
TRBD2	TRBV5-1	TRBJ2-2	.	TGCGCCAGCAGCTTACGGACTAGCGGGAGAACCGGGGAGCTGTTTTTT	CASSLRTSGRTGELFF
TRBD2	TRBV7-9	TRBJ2-3	.	TGTGCCAGCAGTCCCGGGGGGATCACAGATACGCAGTATTTT	CASSPGGITDTQYF
TRBD2	TRBV27	TRBJ2-1	.	TGTGCCAGCAGTTCGCCGGACTGGCTAGCGGGCTACAATGAGCAGTTCTTC	CASSSPDWLAGYNEQFF
TRBD1	TRBV13	TRBJ2-2	.	TGTGCCAGCACCTATTATGGGGGACAGGGGAGGACCGGGGAGCTGTTTTTT	CASTYYGGQGRTGELFF
.	TRBV28	TRBJ2-1	.	TGTGCCAGCAGTTTCGCTAGCGATTACAATGAGCAGTTCTTC	CASSFASDYNEQFF
TRBD1	TRBV28	TRBJ2-7	.	TGTGCCAGCACGACCCCGGGACAGGGGAGCGAGCAGTACTTC	CASTTPGQGSEQYF
TRBD1	TRBV29-1	TRBJ1-2	.	TGCAGCGTGACGGACAGGCAGTACTATGGCTACACCTTC	CSVTDRQYYGYTF
.	TRBV5-4	TRBJ2-2	.	TGTGCCAGCAGCTTGCAACAGAGGGACACCGGGGAGCTGTTTTTT	CASSLQQRDTGELFF
TRBD2	TRBV19	TRBJ2-7	.	TGTGCCAGTAGTATAGGGCTAGCGGGCCTCTACGAGCAGTACTTC	CASSIGLAGLYEQYF
.	TRBV30	TRBJ1-1	.	TGTGCCTGGAGTGGCAGGGAAAAAGCTTTCTTT	CAWSGREKAFF
TRBD1	TRBV7-8	TRBJ1-2	.	TGTGCCAGCAGCTTCTTGACACAGGGGGATGGCTACACCTTC	CASSFLTQGDGYTF
.	TRBV4-2	TRBJ2-7	.	TGTGCCAGCAGCCAAGAAGGTGCGGACAACTCCTACGAGCAGTACTTC	CASSQEGADNSYEQYF
.	TRBV29-1	TRBJ2-1	few	TGCAGCGTTGGAGGCCTAGCGTTATTCGACTCCTACAATGAGCAGTTCTTC	CSVGGLALFDSYNEQFF
TRBD1	TRBV6-6	TRBJ2-7	once	TGTGCCAGCAGTTCCAGGGACAGCTACGAGCAGTACTTC	CASSSRDSYEQYF
.	TRBV5-4	TRBJ2-3	.	TGTGCCAGCAGCTCCCTCGGAGCTAGCGCCTTCGAAAGGAGCACAGATACGCAGTATTTT	CASSSLGASAFERSTDTQYF
.	TRBV29-1	TRBJ1-2	.	TGCAGCGTAGGGAGTTTTAGCTATGGCTACACCTTC	CSVGSFSYGYTF
TRBD2	TRBV2	TRBJ2-2	.	TGTGCCAGCAGTGATGTCGGGACTAGCGGCCAAGCCAACACCGGGGAGCTGTTTTTT	CASSDVGTSGQANTGELFF
TRBD1	TRBV9	TRBJ2-5	.	TGTGCCAGCAGCGTTGACAGGGGAGGAGAGACCCAGTACTTC	CASSVDRGGETQYF
.	TRBV30	TRBJ1-2	.	TGTGCCTGGAGTGAACAGGGCGGTGGCTACACCTTC	CAWSEQGGGYTF
TRBD2	TRBV30	TRBJ2-7	.	TGTGCCTGGAGGATGGGTGCAGCGGGAGGTTCCTACGAGCAGTACTTC	CAWRMGAAGGSYEQYF
.	TRBV7-6	TRBJ2-1	.	TGTGCCAGCAGCTTAGCGATCCCCAGAAGCTCCTACAATGAGCAGTTCTTC	CASSLAIPRSSYNEQFF
TRBD1	TRBV27	TRBJ1-2	.	TGTGCCAGCAGTTTGAAGACAGGGGGATCCTATGGCTACACCTTC	CASSLKTGGSYGYTF
TRBD2	TRBV28	TRBJ2-1	.	TGTGCCAGCAGCCGGGAGGGCCTTCCCCCCTACAATGAGCAGTTCTTC	CASSREGLPPYNEQFF
TRBD1	TRBV6-6	TRBJ2-7	.	TGTGCCAGCAGTTACTCCCAGGGGGCTTACGAGCAGTACTTC	CASSYSQGAYEQYF
TRBD2	TRBV7-2	TRBJ2-3	.	TGTGCCAGCAGCTCCTTTGAGCGGGAGGGCTCAGATACGCAGTATTTT	CASSSFEREGSDTQYF
TRBD2	TRBV7-3	TRBJ2-7	.	TGTGCCAGCAGCTTTTCTAGCGGTTACGAGCAGTACTTC	CASSFSSGYEQYF
.	TRBV7-9	TRBJ1-2	once	TGTGCCAGCACCCACCTAACAGGGAACTATGGCTACACCTTC	CASTHLTGNYGYTF
.	TRBV7-6	TRBJ2-3	.	TGTGCCAGCAGCTCAGAGCGGAGCCCCAGCACAGATACGCAGTATTTT	CASSSERSPSTDTQYF
.	TRBV7-9	TRBJ2-5	.	TGTGCCAGCAGCTTACAAGGGGAAAGGAGAGAGACCCAGTACTTC	CASSLQGERRETQYF
.	TRBV11-2	TRBJ1-3	.	TGTGCCAGCAGCTGGCGGAGGTCCGGAAACACCATATATTTT	CASSWRRSGNTIYF
TRBD2	TRBV28	TRBJ2-5	.	TGTGCCAGCAGTCCGGGACTAGCTTCGGTGGAGACCCAGTACTTC	CASSPGLASVETQYF
TRBD1	TRBV11-2	TRBJ1-2	once	TGTGCCAGCAGCTTAGGGACAGGGGGTCCTTCCTGGGCAGGCTACACCTTC	CASSLGTGGPSWAGYTF
.	TRBV29-1	TRBJ1-1	.	TGCAGCGTTGTGAACGGGGGAAGTATTACTGAAGCTTTCTTT	CSVVNGGSITEAFF
.	TRBV19	TRBJ2-3	.	TGTGCCAGCAGCGTCGGGTCCCCGGGAGATACGCAGTATTTT	CASSVGSPGDTQYF
TRBD1	TRBV15	TRBJ2-7	.	TGTGCCACCAGCAGAGATACCGGGACAGGGGCCTACGAGCAGTACTTC	CATSRDTGTGAYEQYF
TRBD2	TRBV25-1	TRBJ2-1	.	TGTGCCAGCAGTGAATCGGGACTAGCCTTCTCCTACAATGAGCAGTTCTTC	CASSESGLAFSYNEQFF
.	TRBV19	TRBJ2-3	.	TGTGCCAGTAGTATGGAGGCTCCGGATACGCAGTATTTT	CASSMEAPDTQYF